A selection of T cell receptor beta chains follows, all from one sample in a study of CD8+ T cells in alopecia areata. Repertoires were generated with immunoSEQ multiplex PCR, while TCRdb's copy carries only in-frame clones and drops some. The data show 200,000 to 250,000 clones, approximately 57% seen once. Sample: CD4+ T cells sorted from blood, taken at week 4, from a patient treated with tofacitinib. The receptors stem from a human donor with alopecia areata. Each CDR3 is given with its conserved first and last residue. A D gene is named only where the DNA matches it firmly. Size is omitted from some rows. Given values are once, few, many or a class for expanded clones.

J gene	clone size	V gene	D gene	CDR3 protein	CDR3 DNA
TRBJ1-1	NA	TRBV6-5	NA	CASSPPQGRAFF	TGTGCCAGCAGTCCCCCACAGGGAAGAGCTTTCTTT
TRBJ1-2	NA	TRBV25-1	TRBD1	CASSEEGARWGDGYTF	TGTGCCAGCAGTGAGGAGGGGGCAAGGTGGGGCGATGGCTACACCTTC
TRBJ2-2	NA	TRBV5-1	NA	CASSFGQERTGELFF	TGCGCCAGCAGCTTTGGTCAGGAGAGGACCGGGGAGCTGTTTTTT
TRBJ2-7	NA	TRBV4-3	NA	CASSQGIQGHYEQYF	TGCGCCAGCAGCCAAGGGATCCAGGGGCACTACGAGCAGTACTTC
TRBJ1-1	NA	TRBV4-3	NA	CASSQAPGSTFAFF	TGCGCCAGCAGCCAAGCACCGGGCTCCACTTTCGCTTTCTTT
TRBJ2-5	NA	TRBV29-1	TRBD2	CSVEGGGPETQYF	TGCAGCGTTGAGGGCGGGGGGCCTGAGACCCAGTACTTC
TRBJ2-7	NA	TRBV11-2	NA	CASSSLTGEQYF	TGTGCCAGCAGCTCCCTGACGGGGGAGCAGTACTTC
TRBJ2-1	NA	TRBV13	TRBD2	CASSISGYEQFF	TGTGCCAGCAGCATTAGCGGGTATGAGCAGTTCTTC
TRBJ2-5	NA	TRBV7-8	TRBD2	CASRRGTSQETQYF	TGTGCCAGCAGAAGGGGGACTAGCCAAGAGACCCAGTACTTC
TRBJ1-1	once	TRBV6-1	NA	CASSDGHGTGNTEAFF	TGTGCCAGCAGTGACGGACATGGAACAGGGAACACTGAAGCTTTCTTT
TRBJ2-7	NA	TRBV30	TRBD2	CAWSGTSGGYEQYF	TGTGCCTGGAGTGGGACTAGCGGGGGGTACGAGCAGTACTTC
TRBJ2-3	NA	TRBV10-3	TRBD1	CAISERTGSTDTQYF	TGTGCCATCAGTGAGAGGACAGGGAGCACAGATACGCAGTATTTT
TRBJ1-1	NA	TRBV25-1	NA	CASSEMGRMNTEAFF	TGTGCCAGCAGTGAAATGGGACGGATGAACACTGAAGCTTTCTTT
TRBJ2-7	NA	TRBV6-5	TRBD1	CASRLRDRGFYEQYF	TGTGCCAGCAGACTCCGGGACAGGGGATTCTACGAGCAGTACTTC
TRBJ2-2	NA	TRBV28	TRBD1	CASRSYRGAAELFF	TGTGCCAGCAGGAGTTACAGGGGAGCCGCGGAGCTGTTTTTT
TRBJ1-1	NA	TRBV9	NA	CASSPDGNTEAFF	TGTGCCAGCAGCCCGGACGGCAACACTGAAGCTTTCTTT
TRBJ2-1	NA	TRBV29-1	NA	CSAPDRLNEQFF	TGCAGCGCCCCAGACAGGCTGAATGAGCAGTTCTTC
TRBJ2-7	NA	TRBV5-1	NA	CASSLENSYEQYF	TGCGCCAGCAGCTTGGAGAATTCGTACGAGCAGTACTTC
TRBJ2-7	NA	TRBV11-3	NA	CASSLGLSGPYEQYF	TGTGCCAGCAGCTTAGGGTTGTCAGGGCCCTACGAGCAGTACTTC
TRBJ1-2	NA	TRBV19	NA	CAVGSGKYGYTF	TGTGCCGTAGGCTCGGGGAAGTATGGCTACACCTTC
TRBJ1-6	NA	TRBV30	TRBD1	CACTGTGGTSPLHF	TGTGCCTGTACGGGGACAGGGGGGACTTCACCCCTCCACTTT
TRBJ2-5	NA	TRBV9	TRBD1	CASSSGSLTGLETQYF	TGTGCCAGCAGCTCTGGTTCGCTGACAGGGCTAGAGACCCAGTACTTC
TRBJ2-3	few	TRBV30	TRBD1	CAWRGYWGQDPDTQYF	TGTGCCTGGAGGGGTTACTGGGGACAGGATCCAGATACGCAGTATTTT
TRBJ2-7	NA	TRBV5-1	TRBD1	CASSLVGQGAKEQYF	TGCGCCAGCAGCTTGGTAGGACAGGGGGCGAAGGAGCAGTACTTC
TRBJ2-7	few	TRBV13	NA	CASSSSSYEQYF	TGTGCCAGCAGCTCCTCCTCCTACGAGCAGTACTTC
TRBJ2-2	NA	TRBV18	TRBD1	CASSPGTGNTGELFF	TGTGCCAGCTCACCCGGGACAGGGAACACCGGGGAGCTGTTTTTT
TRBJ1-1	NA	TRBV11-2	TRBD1	CASSTRTGINTEAFF	TGTGCCAGCAGCACCCGGACAGGGATAAACACTGAAGCTTTCTTT
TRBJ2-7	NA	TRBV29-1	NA	CSVVGTSSNEQYF	TGCAGCGTTGTGGGGACAAGTTCTAATGAGCAGTACTTC
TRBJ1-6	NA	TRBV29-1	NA	CSVSSGDSPLHF	TGCAGCGTTTCCTCAGGAGATTCACCCCTCCACTTT